The 26 T cell receptor beta chains listed next were all sequenced from one sample in a study of OX40 agonist ivuxolimab in advanced cancers. The library came from the immunoSEQ multiplex PCR assay. This immuneACCESS table, as held by TCRdb, lists in-frame sequences with V and J called but not all clones. Of the missing ones, under half trace to an unresolved V gene in checked studies; the others have no known cause. The sample table lists more than 25,000 clones, over 75% of them with a count of one. The biggest ten clones account for 12% to 15% of the sample. Sample: CD4+ or CD8+ T cells sorted from blood, taken in a trial of the OX40 agonist ivuxolimab. The receptor source for this set is an adult with an advanced solid tumor such as melanoma, head and neck, liver or kidney cancer.

For this clone: At one end, the junction sequence differs from germline, possibly due to a read error. CDR3 sequence reads: CASSFRAAGTDTRYF. DNA of the CDR3: TGTGCCAGCAGTTTCAGGGCAGCCGGCACAGATACGCGGTATTTT. V and J are TRBV28 and TRBJ2-3; tentatively, D is TRBD1 (5 bases). This CDR3 has 15 amino acids. CDR1 is MDHEN, CDR2 SYDVKM, per germline.

The chain employs TRBV5-1 and TRBJ2-5; 9 bases map to TRBD2. The CDR3 covers 16 residues. With 1 base clipped from V and 5 bases from J, the junction kept 9 bases outside the gene matches. The germline V gene has CDR1 SGHRS and CDR2 YFSETQ. In DNA, the CDR3 is TGCGCCAGCAGCTTGTCCCTAGCGGGATTCGGGGAGACCCAGTACTTC. This codes for CASSLSLAGFGETQYF.

This sequence joins TRBV5-1 and TRBJ1-2, with TRBD1 matching 7 bases. This CDR3 has 16 amino acids. The J segment lost 7 bases and the V segment lost 2 bases, leaving 14 bases of the junction unmatched. CDR1 is SGHRS and CDR2 is YFSETQ in the germline V gene. The CDR3 region is CASSFGSASTGFGYTF. The CDR3 nucleotides read TGCGCCAGCAGCTTTGGCAGCGCATCGACAGGGTTTGGCTACACCTTC.

The V call is TRBV6-5, the J call TRBJ2-7; TRBD1 or TRBD2 may be the D gene (5 bases each). This CDR3 is built from 16 residues. V lost 2 bases and J lost 0, with 14 bases in between. Germline values: CDR1 MNHEY, CDR2 SVGAGI. For the CDR3, the DNA is TGTGCCAGCAGTTACGACGGGACCGAGACCTCCTACGAGCAGTACTTC. It specifies CASSYDGTETSYEQYF.

The chain joins TRBV19 to TRBJ2-2; D ambiguous. There are 13 residues in the CDR3. V lost 1 base, J lost 4 bases, and 4 bases lay in between. CDR1 is LNHDA and CDR2 is SQIVND in the germline V gene (reference sequence). This CDR3 is CASSIGSTGELFF. The CDR3 DNA sequence: TGTGCCAGTAGTATAGGGTCCACCGGGGAGCTGTTTTTT.

This clone was counted once. This chain joins TRBV6-5 and TRBJ1-1, with 7 bases lining up with TRBD1. CDR3 length: 13 residues. Trimming at V came to 4 bases and at J to 5 bases, leaving 4 bases not matched to a gene. The germline V gene has CDR1 MNHEY and CDR2 SVGAGI. In DNA form, the CDR3 reads TGTGCCAGCAGTTTGAACAGGGGAACTGAAGCTTTCTTT. The encoded protein is CASSLNRGTEAFF.

As concerns this clone: At the DNA level, this CDR3 is encoded by other sequences in the same sample as well. This chain joins TRBV6-5 and TRBJ2-1; tentative D call: TRBD2 (6 bases). The CDR3 totals 13 residues. CDR1 is MNHEY, CDR2 SVGAGI, per germline. Between the trimmed V and J ends, which lost 7 bases and 4 bases, there was a span of 11 bases. CDR3 nucleotides: TGTGCCAGCACCCCTAGCGCATACAATGAGCAGTTCTTC. This gives the protein CASTPSAYNEQFF.

This chain joins TRBV19 and TRBJ1-6; 7 positions match TRBD1. V lost 5 bases and J lost 6; bases outside the gene matches: 7. This CDR3 has 15 amino acids. Germline loops: CDR1 LNHDA, CDR2 SQIVND (reference sequence). In DNA form, the CDR3 reads TGTGCCAGTAGTGAAAACAGGGGTTTTAATTCACCCCTCCACTTT. Translated: CASSENRGFNSPLHF.

The chain carries TRBV28 and TRBJ1-2; TRBD1 might be the D (5 bases). CDR3 size: 12 residues. Trimming removed 4 bases at V and 8 bases at J, with 11 bases between. Germline loops: CDR1 MDHEN, CDR2 SYDVKM. Written as DNA, the CDR3 is TGTGCCAGCAGTTCCCCGGGGGAGGGCTACACCTTC. Amino acid sequence: CASSSPGEGYTF.

DNA of the CDR3: TGTGCCAGCAGCTCCCGGGGGGGGTTAAACACCATATATTTT. This codes for CASSSRGGLNTIYF. This rearrangement joins TRBV6-5 to TRBJ1-3; D perhaps matches TRBD1 (5 bases). With 6 bases removed from V and 6 bases from J, the gap between germline ends came to 15 bases. The CDR3 has 14 residues. The germline V gene encodes CDR1 MNHEY and CDR2 SVGAGI.

This chain joins TRBV6-6 and TRBJ2-1; D not resolved. CDR1 is MNHNY, CDR2 SVGAGI, per germline (reference sequence). V dropped 0 bases and J dropped 8 bases, with 8 bases sitting between them. The CDR3 consists of 13 residues. The DNA for the CDR3 is TGTGCCAGCAGTTACTCGAGTGTTTATGAGCAGTTCTTC. It translates to CASSYSSVYEQFF.

The CDR3 loop is CASSLGLGHPYEQYF. Here the CDR3 DNA reads TGTGCCAGCAGCTTAGGTCTGGGACATCCCTACGAGCAGTACTTC. The rearrangement links TRBV7-7 to TRBJ2-7; D is possibly TRBD1 (6 bases). Trimming pared 1 base from V and 2 bases from J, leaving 12 bases between. The germline V gene encodes CDR1 SSHAT and CDR2 FNYEAQ (reference sequence). The CDR3 consists of 15 residues.

In this sample, this clone turned up once. CDR3 loop: CASSRNWGASSTDTQYF. For the CDR3, the DNA is TGCGCCAGCAGCCGAAACTGGGGGGCGAGTAGCACAGATACGCAGTATTTT. The rearrangement uses TRBV4-1 and TRBJ2-3, with D perhaps being TRBD1 or TRBD2 (6 bases each). The length of the CDR3 is 17 residues. Germline V gives CDR1 MGHRA, CDR2 YSYEKL. V was cut by 4 bases and J by 0 bases, with 17 bases left in between.

This chain links TRBV29-1 with TRBJ2-5; 12 bases fit TRBD2. The CDR3 runs 17 residues. V shed 2 bases and J 5 bases; nucleotides not matched to a gene: 12. Germline CDR1 SQVTM, CDR2 ANQGSEA. The CDR3: CSVEWASGRGLGETQYF. CDR3 in DNA: TGCAGCGTTGAATGGGCTAGCGGGAGGGGACTCGGGGAGACCCAGTACTTC.

As DNA, the CDR3 is TGCGCCAGCAGCCAACCCTTAGCGGGGGCGAACACCGGGGAGCTGTTTTTT. This translates into CASSQPLAGANTGELFF. The chain is built from TRBV4-1 and TRBJ2-2; 9 nucleotides match TRBD2. J lost 0 bases, V lost 2 bases, and 4 bases had no gene match. The CDR3 is 17 residues long. CDR1 and CDR2 from the germline V gene are MGHRA and YSYEKL.

V is TRBV27 and J is TRBJ1-2; D is unclear. Germline CDR1 reads MNHEY; CDR2 reads SMNVEV (reference sequence). The CDR3 runs 13 residues. Trimming shortened V by 3 bases and J by 14 bases, and 19 bases separated the two germline ends. The CDR3 reads CASSFHLTGPRTF. CDR3 coding DNA: TGTGCCAGCAGTTTCCATCTGACTGGCCCAAGGACCTTC.

This chain joins TRBV9 and TRBJ1-4, with a possible D match to TRBD1 (5 bases). The CDR3 totals 16 residues. Deletions cut 0 bases from V and 3 bases from J, with 12 bases between. Per the germline V gene, CDR1 is SGDLS and CDR2 is YYNGEE. CDR3 sequence (DNA): TGTGCCAGCAGCGTAGGTTCCTGGGGGGCTAATGAAAAACTGTTTTTT. Translating it yields CASSVGSWGANEKLFF.

The chain recombines TRBV29-1 with TRBJ2-2; 8 bases agree with TRBD2. The CDR3 is made up of 15 amino acids. V was clipped by 2 bases and J by 1 base; unmatched bases: 3. The germline gives CDR1 SQVTM, CDR2 ANQGSEA. The CDR3 is CSVEWLAGNTGELFF. Here the CDR3 DNA reads TGCAGCGTTGAATGGCTAGCGGGGAACACCGGGGAGCTGTTTTTT.

J is TRBJ2-7 and V is TRBV6-5; D is possibly TRBD1 or TRBD2 (5 bases each). The CDR3 consists of 16 residues. The V gene lost 0 bases and the J gene lost 0 bases, with 12 bases spanning the gap. Germline V gives CDR1 MNHEY, CDR2 SVGAGI. Written as DNA, the CDR3 is TGTGCCAGCAGTTACTCGAGCGGTGGGGGCTCCTACGAGCAGTACTTC. Its protein is CASSYSSGGGSYEQYF.

This chain links TRBV19 with TRBJ2-3, with 8 bases matching TRBD2. The CDR3 length is 14 residues. Per the germline V gene, CDR1 is LNHDA and CDR2 is SQIVND (reference sequence). Losses at the gene ends were 5 bases for V and 4 bases for J; bases not matched to a gene: 5. The CDR3 DNA is TGTGCCAGTAGTCCCATAGCGGGGCCAGATACGCAGTATTTT. Translating gives CASSPIAGPDTQYF.

The chain couples TRBV7-9 to TRBJ2-7; 15 bases are shared with TRBD2. CDR1 SEHNR and CDR2 FQNEAQ come from the germline V gene (reference sequence). V lost 5 bases to trimming and J lost 6 bases; unmatched junction nucleotides: 8. The CDR3 totals 16 residues. CDR3 loop: CASSPGTSGRIGEQYF. As DNA, the CDR3 is TGTGCCAGCAGCCCGGGGACTAGCGGGAGGATAGGCGAGCAGTACTTC.

The chain has TRBV29-1 and TRBJ2-7; 7 bases align to TRBD2. Germline V gene lookup returns CDR1 SQVTM and CDR2 ANQGSEA. J lost 7 bases, V lost 5 bases, and 8 bases had no gene match. The CDR3 spans 12 residues. The CDR3 sequence: CSVSPTSSEQYF. For the CDR3, the DNA is TGCAGCGTTTCCCCGACTAGCAGTGAGCAGTACTTC.

The genes are TRBV9 and TRBJ2-7; D is tentatively TRBD1 or TRBD2 (5 bases each). The germline V and J ends were trimmed by 4 bases and 1 base, with 15 bases remaining between them. This CDR3 comprises 15 residues. Germline V gene data show CDR1 as SGDLS and CDR2 as YYNGEE. CDR3 sequence reads: CASSPPRGPSYEQYF. In DNA, the CDR3 is TGTGCCAGCAGCCCTCCCCGGGGCCCTTCCTACGAGCAGTACTTC.

The chain is built from TRBV27 and TRBJ2-2; possibly TRBD2 for D (6 bases). This CDR3 is 14 amino acids long. Germline CDR1 reads MNHEY; CDR2 reads SMNVEV (reference sequence). With 8 bases removed from V and 2 bases from J, the gap between germline ends came to 12 bases. This CDR3 reads CASGDSGNTGELFF. The DNA for the CDR3 is TGTGCCAGCGGGGACTCGGGCAACACCGGGGAGCTGTTTTTT.

This clone was seen just once. The rearrangement joins TRBV16 to TRBJ2-7; TRBD1 or TRBD2 may be the D gene (6 bases each). The CDR3 has 12 residues. V dropped 3 bases and J dropped 6 bases, with 9 bases sitting between them. Germline CDR1 reads KGHSY; CDR2 reads FQNENV. In DNA form, the CDR3 reads TGTGCCAGCAGCCATCCGGGGGCCGAGCAGTACTTC. Its translation: CASSHPGAEQYF. The whole variable domain, remainder taken from reference TRBV16 and TRBJ2-7, is GEEVAQTPKHLVRGEGQKAKLYCAPIKGHSYVFWYQQVLKNEFKFLISFQNENVFDETGMPKERFSAKCLPNSPCSLEIQATKLEDSAVYFCASSHPGAEQYFGPGTRLTVT.

The chain recombines TRBV11-2 with TRBJ2-7; the D is unclear. Germline V gene data show CDR1 as SGHAT and CDR2 as FQNNGV. The CDR3 extends over 17 amino acids. With 3 bases removed from V and 5 bases from J, the gap between germline ends came to 23 bases. CDR3: CASSFSTTWSKSHEQYF. The DNA of the CDR3 is TGTGCCAGCAGCTTTTCTACCACATGGTCAAAAAGCCACGAGCAGTACTTC.